One sample yielded the 29 T cell receptor beta chains listed below, sequenced in a study of shared clonotypes between healthy human individuals. Data came from immunoSEQ multiplex PCR; TCRdb stores just in-frame clones and leaves some out. The repertoire includes about 1,800,000 clones, over 85% of them detected once, and around 1.2% sits in the top ten. Naive CD8 cells were CD45RO-negative, positively selected for CCR7, excluding terminally differentiated effector memory CD45RA+ cells. Input material: naive CD8+ T cells sorted from blood. These receptors were collected from a man between 18 and 35 years old in good health.

V and J are TRBV19 and TRBJ2-7; D might be TRBD1 or TRBD2, each matching 5 bases. The CDR3 loop spans 13 amino acids. Germline assignment: CDR1 LNHDA and CDR2 SQIVND (reference sequence). V was shortened by 6 bases and J by 7 bases, with 16 bases between the two germline ends. CDR3 DNA sequence: TGTGCCAGTAGGTCCGGGGCCCATGTGGAGCAGTACTTC. It specifies CASRSGAHVEQYF.

The J gene is TRBJ1-6, the V gene TRBV13; 7 nucleotides agree with TRBD1. This CDR3 comprises 18 residues. Looked up from germline, CDR1 is PRHDT and CDR2 is FYEKMQ (reference sequence). With V trimmed by 4 bases and J by 10 bases, 19 bases remained unmatched. For the CDR3, the DNA is TGTGCCAGCAGCTCCCGCCTGACAGGGTTCGGTTTATACTCACCCCTCCACTTT. Translation: CASSSRLTGFGLYSPLHF. The variable domain in full, with the rest retrieved from reference TRBV13 and TRBJ1-6, is AAGVIQSPRHLIKEKRETATLKCYPIPRHDTVYWYQQGPGQDPQFLISFYEKMQSDKGSIPDRFSAQQFSDYHSELNMSSLELGDSALYFCASSSRLTGFGLYSPLHFGNGTRLTVT.

The chain uses TRBV5-4 and TRBJ1-1; D not certain. V dropped 3 bases and J dropped 1 base, with 10 bases sitting between them. Germline V gene data show CDR1 as SGHNT and CDR2 as YYREEE (reference sequence). CDR3 length: 14 amino acids. CDR3 residues: CASSYGGGNTEAFF. The CDR3 DNA follows: TGTGCCAGCAGCTACGGAGGCGGGAACACTGAAGCTTTCTTT.

This chain joins TRBV7-8 and TRBJ1-1; D unclear. Trimming removed 1 base at V and 3 bases at J, with 6 bases between. The germline V gene encodes CDR1 SGHVS and CDR2 FQNEAQ. The CDR3 contains 13 residues. CDR3 protein: CASSLEAYTEAFF. CDR3 DNA sequence: TGTGCCAGCAGCTTAGAGGCTTACACTGAAGCTTTCTTT. The full variable domain, completed using reference TRBV7-8 and TRBJ1-1, is GAGVSQSPRYKVAKRGQDVALRCDPISGHVSLFWYQQALGQGPEFLTYFQNEAQLDKSGLPSDRFFAERPEGSVSTLKIQRTQQEDSAVYLCASSLEAYTEAFFGQGTRLTVV.

The V gene is TRBV5-6, the J gene TRBJ2-2, with D maybe TRBD2 (7 bases). Germline V gene lookup returns CDR1 SGHDT and CDR2 YYEEEE. Trimming pared 0 bases from V and 9 bases from J, leaving 15 bases between. The CDR3 sequence is 15 residues long. CDR3 in amino acids: CASSLEGEGRRELFF. DNA of the CDR3: TGTGCCAGCAGCTTGGAGGGGGAGGGGCGGAGGGAGCTGTTTTTT.

This chain joins TRBV6-1 and TRBJ2-4, with 7 bases matching TRBD1. The CDR3 covers 16 residues. The J segment lost 8 bases and the V segment lost 0 bases, leaving 10 bases of the junction unmatched. The germline CDR1 and CDR2 sequences are MNHNS and SASEGT. Here the CDR3 reads CASSEALSTGAYIQYF. The CDR3 coding sequence is TGTGCCAGCAGTGAAGCGTTATCAACAGGGGCGTACATTCAGTACTTC.

CDR3 sequence (DNA): TGTGCCAGCAGCTCCCCGGATAAACTCTACAATGAGCAGTTCTTC. Amino acids: CASSSPDKLYNEQFF. This sequence joins TRBV5-6 and TRBJ2-1; no clear D gene. There are 15 residues in the CDR3. Trimming cost V 3 bases and J 3 bases, with 13 bases left between them. CDR1 is SGHDT, CDR2 YYEEEE, per germline.

The chain is built from TRBV19 and TRBJ1-1; the D gene is possibly TRBD1 (5 bases). The CDR3 covers 14 residues. Germline V lookup: CDR1 LNHDA, CDR2 SQIVND (reference sequence). The V end lost 3 bases, the J end lost 4 bases, and 12 bases lay between the germline ends. This CDR3 reads CASSIRDYGTEAFF. The CDR3 nucleotides read TGTGCCAGTAGTATCAGGGACTATGGCACTGAAGCTTTCTTT.

This clone appeared once. V gene TRBV5-4 combines with J gene TRBJ2-3, with D perhaps TRBD2 (5 bases). CDR1 and CDR2 (germline): SGHNT, YYREEE (reference sequence). V was trimmed by 4 bases and J by 5 bases, leaving 11 bases between them. CDR3 size: 13 residues. CDR3 coding DNA: TGTGCCAGCAGCCTCTACCGGGGAGATACGCAGTATTTT. Encoded protein: CASSLYRGDTQYF.

The chain is built from TRBV7-9 and TRBJ2-1; D gene unclear. The V end lost 0 bases, the J end lost 13 bases, and 10 bases lay between the germline ends. This CDR3 region has 12 residues. CDR1 and CDR2 (germline): SEHNR, FQNEAQ (reference sequence). CDR3 amino acids: CASSLAAVEQFF. The CDR3, as DNA: TGTGCCAGCAGCTTAGCTGCGGTGGAACAGTTCTTC.

The genes are TRBV10-2 and TRBJ2-3; tentative D call: TRBD2 (6 bases). From germline, CDR1 is WSHSY and CDR2 SAAADI. The CDR3 is made up of 12 amino acids. The V end lost 10 bases, the J end lost 5 bases, and 13 bases lay between the germline ends. DNA of the CDR3: TGCGCCACCAACGGGGGAGGAGATACGCAGTATTTT. Translated, it gives CATNGGGDTQYF.

V usage is TRBV29-1 and J usage is TRBJ2-2, with a tentative D call TRBD1 (5 bases). This CDR3 spans 16 amino acids. V lost 0 bases, J lost 5 bases, and 16 bases lay in between. Germline V gene data show CDR1 as SQVTM and CDR2 as ANQGSEA. The CDR3 DNA follows: TGCAGCGTTGAAGATCTGAAGGGGCGAGAAACCGGGGAGCTGTTTTTT. Its protein is CSVEDLKGRETGELFF.

The rearrangement joins TRBV4-1 to TRBJ2-5; D may be TRBD1 (6 bases). The V end was cut by 0 bases, the J end by 4 bases, with 9 bases between. The CDR3 totals 14 residues. Germline assignment: CDR1 MGHRA and CDR2 YSYEKL. CDR3 DNA sequence: TGCGCCAGCAGCCAAGAGCAGGGGCTAGAGACCCAGTACTTC. This translates into CASSQEQGLETQYF.

A word on this clone: In the same sample, other DNA sequences code for this CDR3. The chain is built from TRBV7-9 and TRBJ2-3, with D tentatively TRBD1 (6 bases). V shed 3 bases and J shed 2 bases, with 9 bases lying between them. Looked up from germline, CDR1 is SEHNR and CDR2 is FQNEAQ (reference sequence). There are 14 residues in the CDR3. CDR3 sequence: CASSLSGDTDTQYF. The CDR3 nucleotides read TGTGCCAGCAGCTTGTCAGGGGACACAGATACGCAGTATTTT.

The CDR3 spells CASSLGQANYGYTF. DNA of the CDR3: TGTGCCAGCAGTTTGGGACAGGCGAACTATGGCTACACCTTC. This rearrangement joins TRBV6-5 to TRBJ1-2; 8 bases match TRBD1. The CDR3 covers 14 residues. Germline-derived CDR1 and CDR2 are MNHEY and SVGAGI. V shed 4 bases and J 2 bases; nucleotides not matched to a gene: 3.

This clone appeared a single time. The chain uses TRBV7-9 and TRBJ2-1; 8 positions match TRBD2. V lost 8 bases, J lost 3 bases, and 6 bases stayed unmatched. The CDR3 spans 14 residues. CDR1 SEHNR and CDR2 FQNEAQ come from the germline V gene (reference sequence). This CDR3 reads CASLPGTSYNEQFF. CDR3 nucleotides: TGTGCCAGCCTTCCCGGGACTAGCTACAATGAGCAGTTCTTC.

The gene calls are TRBV9 and TRBJ1-3; weak D call: TRBD1 (5 bases). V gave up 0 bases and J gave up 2 bases, with 9 bases separating them. CDR3 size: 15 residues. Germline-derived CDR1 and CDR2 are SGDLS and YYNGEE. CDR3 nucleotide sequence: TGTGCCAGCAGCGTAGACTGGGGGACTGGAAACACCATATATTTT. Translation gives CASSVDWGTGNTIYF.

This clone was seen once. The chain uses TRBV27 and TRBJ2-5; D gene unclear. This CDR3 region has 14 residues. Germline V CDR1 and CDR2: MNHEY, SMNVEV (reference sequence). V lost 5 bases and J lost 2, with 12 bases in between. The CDR3 nucleotides are TGTGCCAGCAGTCTAGTAATTGGGCAAGAGACCCAGTACTTC. This gives the protein CASSLVIGQETQYF.

The chain carries TRBV6-1 and TRBJ1-1; TRBD1 matches at 7 bases. Per germline, CDR1 MNHNS and CDR2 SASEGT. J was trimmed by 0 bases and V by 4 bases; bases with no gene match: 11. The CDR3 runs to 17 residues. As DNA, the CDR3 is TGTGCCAGCAGTGCGCCGACAGGGAGCCCGATGAACACTGAAGCTTTCTTT. Translated: CASSAPTGSPMNTEAFF.

CDR3 bases: TGCGCCAGCAGCTTGCGTTCCGGGACTAGCGTTTACAATGAGCAGTTCTTC. Translation gives CASSLRSGTSVYNEQFF. The chain joins TRBV5-1 to TRBJ2-1; the match to TRBD2 covers 10 bases. After removal of 1 base from V and 4 bases from J, the junction contained 8 bases not matched to a gene. The CDR3 is 17 residues long. In germline, CDR1 is SGHRS, CDR2 YFSETQ.

This clone showed up just once. The chain employs TRBV7-9 and TRBJ2-7; tentatively, D is TRBD1 or TRBD2 (7 bases each). The germline gives CDR1 SEHNR, CDR2 FQNEAQ (reference sequence). CDR3 length equals 12 residues. V lost 5 bases to trimming and J lost 7 bases, with 12 bases between them. The CDR3 reads CASSQGGLEQYF. CDR3 in DNA: TGTGCCAGCAGCCAGGGGGGGTTGGAGCAGTACTTC.

This clone was picked up one time. The V gene is TRBV6-5, the J gene TRBJ2-3; D remains ambiguous. Germline CDR1 is MNHEY and CDR2 is SVGAGI. CDR3 length: 14 residues. V shed 2 bases and J shed 2 bases, with 8 bases lying between them. CDR3 amino acids: CASSYGVNTDTQYF. The CDR3 DNA is TGTGCCAGCAGTTACGGGGTCAACACAGATACGCAGTATTTT.

The chain combines TRBV2 with TRBJ2-7; D is unclear. V gave up 0 bases and J gave up 3 bases, with 9 bases separating them. This CDR3 is built from 14 residues. CDR1 is SNHLY and CDR2 is FYNNEI in the germline V gene. The CDR3 loop is CASSEALGYYEQYF. CDR3 DNA: TGTGCCAGCAGTGAAGCATTAGGGTACTACGAGCAGTACTTC.

This clone was observed a single time. J is TRBJ2-7 and V is TRBV9; 12 nucleotides align to TRBD1. Losses at the gene ends were 3 bases for V and 3 bases for J; bases not matched to a gene: 4. Germline V gene sequence: CDR1 SGDLS, CDR2 YYNGEE. The CDR3 runs 15 residues. As DNA, the CDR3 is TGTGCCAGCAGCGCGGGACAGGGGGCGCGCTACGAGCAGTACTTC. Translating gives CASSAGQGARYEQYF.

V usage is TRBV13 and J usage is TRBJ1-2, with a possible D match to TRBD1 (5 bases). Trimming stripped 0 bases from V and 3 bases from J, with 11 bases between. The CDR3 contains 15 residues. Germline V gene data show CDR1 as PRHDT and CDR2 as FYEKMQ (reference sequence). The CDR3 loop reads CASSLGQTVDYGYTF. The CDR3 region has the DNA TGTGCCAGCAGCTTAGGCCAGACAGTTGACTATGGCTACACCTTC. Complete variable domain (other parts from reference TRBV13 and TRBJ1-2): AAGVIQSPRHLIKEKRETATLKCYPIPRHDTVYWYQQGPGQDPQFLISFYEKMQSDKGSIPDRFSAQQFSDYHSELNMSSLELGDSALYFCASSLGQTVDYGYTFGSGTRLTVV.

On this clone itself: The same CDR3 arises from other DNA sequences in this sample as well. The chain combines TRBV4-3 with TRBJ1-5; no clear D. The V gene's germline CDR1 is LGHNA and CDR2 YSLEER. The CDR3 is made up of 14 amino acids. V was pared by 0 bases and J by 4 bases, with 7 bases between. This CDR3 reads CASSQDSGNQPQHF. In nucleotides, the CDR3 is TGCGCCAGCAGCCAAGACTCGGGGAATCAGCCCCAGCATTTT.

This chain links TRBV13 with TRBJ1-2; 7 nucleotides match TRBD1. The CDR3 extends over 16 amino acids. The V segment lost 3 bases and the J segment 3 bases; nucleotides outside the gene matches: 10. Per the germline V gene, CDR1 is PRHDT and CDR2 is FYEKMQ (reference sequence). The CDR3 sequence: CASSLGTAGKYYGYTF. In DNA, the CDR3 is TGTGCCAGCAGCTTGGGGACAGCGGGGAAATACTATGGCTACACCTTC.

This sequence joins TRBV30 and TRBJ2-7; D uncertain. Germline V CDR1 and CDR2: GTSNPN, SVGIG (reference sequence). This CDR3 spans 12 amino acids. The V end lost 3 bases, the J end lost 13 bases, and 19 bases lay between the germline ends. CDR3 DNA sequence: TGTGCCTGGAGCCATGGTATAGACGTGCTCTACTTC. Its translation is CAWSHGIDVLYF.

On this clone: The sample contains more than one DNA sequence encoding this CDR3. V and J are TRBV11-2 and TRBJ2-1; D gene ambiguous. The V end was cut by 1 base, the J end by 7 bases, with 2 bases between. The CDR3 runs to 11 residues. Germline CDR1 reads SGHAT; CDR2 reads FQNNGV. DNA of the CDR3: TGTGCCAGCAGCTTAGTGAATGAGCAGTTCTTC. Protein sequence: CASSLVNEQFF.